This T cell receptor beta chain comes out of a study of CD8 T cells in ankylosing spondylitis. Findings of the study overall: Researchers report that disease-linked clones proved CD8+ and relatively rare in peripheral blood.

TCRdb analysed the 5' RACE reads with MiXCR anew, one entry per CDR3 protein. The repertoire holds about 360,000 distinct CDR3 sequences, with approximately 22% as singletons. The CDR3 sequence is 15 residues long. V trimming: 1 base; J trimming: 5 bases; junction bases outside the gene matches: 4. The germline V gene has CDR1 LGHNA and CDR2 YNFKEQ. This clonotype was detected ten times or more. Its specificity is unknown. The origin of this receptor is a male donor with ankylosing spondylitis or in good health (not recorded which). The chain recombines TRBV4-2 with TRBJ2-7; TRBD2 agrees at 11 bases. Sequences were obtained from blood, either unsorted or a sorted T cell fraction (not recorded which). The CDR3 reads CASSQVSGGGHEQYF. The CDR3 bases are TGTGCCAGCAGCCAAGTTAGCGGGGGGGGCCACGAGCAGTACTTC.